The T cell receptor beta chain under discussion was sequenced for a study of T cell repertoires in cytomegalovirus infection. This clonotype was observed at least ten times. With 8 bases removed from V and 4 bases from J, the gap between germline ends came to 12 bases. The V gene's germline CDR1 is SEHNR and CDR2 FQNEAQ (reference sequence). This CDR3 is built from 13 residues. TCRdb itself ran the reads through MiXCR, one entry per CDR3 protein. Here the sample spans about 180,000 distinct CDR3 sequences, around 15% being singletons. The TCR sequence derives from a human donor in good health (CMV status not recorded). Some clones in this sample may be carry-over from other donors' samples. This chain joins TRBV7-9 and TRBJ1-5, with a tentative D call TRBD1 (6 bases). The material sequenced was PBMCs. The CDR3 DNA is TGTGCCAGCCGCAGGGGAGGAAATCAGCCCCAGCATTTT. Translating it yields CASRRGGNQPQHF.